The TCR beta chain under discussion was sequenced for a study of shared clonotypes between healthy human individuals (dated by TCRdb to the early 2020s). Background for the entire study: The cohort comprised a couple of women and a few men aged 18 to 49 years. Blood TCR repertoires of roughly five healthy adults were deeply sequenced to estimate repertoire size and the extent of clonotype sharing between individuals. Per donor, three plates each were used for CD4 naive and CD4 memory, two for CD8 naive, and one for CD8 memory. Leukapheresis yielded between about 0.94 and 9.5 billion PBMCs per donor. Different laboratories and diverse techniques were used to prepare libraries and sequence TCR repertoires, to increase sequencing depth and limit assay-specific biases.

Turning to this clone: Its antigen remains unidentified. The record has no base qualities; no much larger clone is one base away.

TCR CDR3 regions were amplified from genomic DNA by multiplex PCR using the deep immunoSEQ assay. Genomic DNA extracted from each cell subset was distributed evenly over all wells of several immunoSEQ 96-well plates, and each plate served as one replicate. For sorted subsets, approximately 190 ng of genomic DNA, equivalent to 25,000 to 35,000 T cell genomes, went into each replicate PCR. The purified libraries were quantified using a Qubit 3.0 fluorometer, sized with a Bioanalyzer 2100, and then quantified again using the KAPA Library Quantification kit. Every immunoSEQ 96-well plate was sequenced on a dedicated single-read 150-cycle Illumina NextSeq 550 flow cell. From the authors' description of their analysis: The immunoSEQ output contained only junctional sequences without quality scores, so filtering could not match that applied to full-length reads. To assign V/J genes and CDR3, sequences were annotated using PyIR, a Python wrapper for IgBLAST v1.9, with IMGT germline references. Reads were removed for weak V/J assignments (E-value above 1e-6), missing CDR3, stop codons, out-of-frame junctions, or ambiguous translated residues. A V3J clonotype was defined by an identical inferred V gene, J gene, and CDR3 amino acid sequence. Percentage overlap between repertoires was calculated by dividing the number of shared unique clonotypes by the size of the smaller repertoire. Richness of each repertoire was evaluated using RTK rarefaction, the Chao1 estimator, and Recon v2.1 estimates of unobserved clonotypes. OLGA was used to compute generation probabilities for all TCRbeta clonotypes that the gDNA method yielded from four donors. TCRdb stores this immuneACCESS table with in-frame sequences only. Part of the clones is absent; in the studies checked, under half of the shortfall reflects unresolved V genes, and no reason is known for the rest. V and J calls and clone size are as listed in that table; D and trimming were resolved from the DNA. This sample is represented by some 2,500,000 clones; 80% to 95% of them were singletons. Of the sample, approximately 0.39% falls within the top ten clones.

What the research found in general, with its limitations: Across a handful of donors, about 5.2% of naive CD4, approximately 4% of naive CD8, 2.3% of memory CD4, and 0.4% of memory CD8 clonotypes were shared. Pairwise subsampling led to the expectation that sequencing depth would affect the degree of clonotype sharing among donors. Clonotypes shared by all four sorted-subset donors showed higher generation probabilities than non-shared clonotypes. Naive subsets generally had larger estimated clonotype richness than memory subsets did. Only blood was sampled, and tissue TCR repertoires likely differ from those in blood. Incomplete sequencing was indicated by rarefaction of sorted-subset datasets, despite the large sequencing depth. The genetic and exposure-history diversity represented was limited by the small number of donors.

The donors were healthy, HIV-negative adults who had no recently reported acute infections or vaccinations. Every donor was a Caucasian adult residing in Nashville, Tennessee, USA. CD4+ T cells were enriched by magnetic negative selection; naive cells were then positively selected on CD45RA, and the negative fraction formed the memory subset. Blood was collected by leukapheresis, and PBMCs were isolated by Ficoll-Histopaque density gradient centrifugation and then cryopreserved in liquid nitrogen vapor phase. Purity and quantity of every magnetically sorted T cell population were checked by analytical flow cytometry. Genomic DNA was isolated from each sorted fraction and quantified by UV absorbance on a Nanodrop 2000c. Trimming costs V 5 bases and J 8 bases, and their ends lie 11 bases apart. The germline V gene gives CDR1 as SGHTA and CDR2 as FQGNSA. The CDR3 spans 12 residues, from the cysteine through the phenylalanine. Of the read, only the CDR3 DNA is kept; its 36 bases are in frame from base 1.

The chain is encoded by TRBV7-2 joined to TRBJ2-3, and perhaps TRBD2 as D gene, on 5 matching bases. The sequenced material came from naive CD4+ T cells from PBMCs. In light of the paper, this sample's cell subset or site label describes: CD45RA+ positively selected. This TCR came from a man in his late teens or twenties in good health. Some clones in this sample may be carry-over from other donors' samples. The CDR3: CASSQRGGTQYF. The nucleotide sequence is given as TGTGCCAGCAGCCAACGTGGAGGTACGCAGTATTTT.